The 14 T cell receptor beta chains below were found in one sample sequenced in a study of CD8+ T cells in alopecia areata. After isolation, RNA underwent reverse transcription to generate cDNA as the sequencing template. Assay used: immunoSEQ multiplex PCR; TCRdb lists only in-frame clones, some missing. The repertoire includes about 42,000 clones, more than 90% of them detected once, and approximately 19% sits in the top ten. As to treatment: oral pan-JAK inhibitor, 5-10 mg twice daily. This specimen was CD8+ T cells sorted from blood, taken at week 24, from a patient treated with tofacitinib. These receptors all stem from a human donor with alopecia areata.

The chain is built from TRBV10-3 and TRBJ2-2; D gene ambiguous. V was trimmed by 0 bases and J by 6 bases, leaving 11 bases between them. CDR1 is ENHRY, CDR2 SYGVKD, per germline. This CDR3 region has 15 residues. The CDR3 sequence is CAISESGDLAGELFF. The CDR3 bases are TGTGCCATCAGTGAGTCAGGAGACCTGGCCGGGGAGCTGTTTTTT.

The chain recombines TRBV29-1 with TRBJ1-1; D unclear. This CDR3 spans 12 amino acids. Germline V gene data show CDR1 as SQVTM and CDR2 as ANQGSEA. The V gene lost 6 bases and the J gene lost 1 base, with 9 bases spanning the gap. CDR3 nucleotides: TGCAGCGTGCCTGGCTGGAACACTGAAGCTTTCTTT. Amino acids: CSVPGWNTEAFF.

The rearrangement uses TRBV7-3 and TRBJ2-3, with D perhaps TRBD2 (7 bases). The CDR3 consists of 15 residues. V lost 5 bases to trimming and J lost 4 bases, with 16 bases between them. Germline V gene data show CDR1 as SGHTA and CDR2 as FQGTGA. CDR3 nucleotides: TGTGCCAGCAGCCCGTCGGGGGGCAGGGCAGATACGCAGTATTTT. This encodes CASSPSGGRADTQYF.

The chain joins TRBV9 to TRBJ2-3, with a tentative D call TRBD2 (6 bases). The germline V and J ends were trimmed by 3 bases and 2 bases, with 16 bases remaining between them. Germline V lookup: CDR1 SGDLS, CDR2 YYNGEE. The CDR3 runs to 16 residues. DNA for the CDR3: TGTGCCAGCAGCGGCGACTGGGGGACTTTCACAGATACGCAGTATTTT. This encodes CASSGDWGTFTDTQYF.

CDR3 DNA sequence: TGTGCCAGCAGTTACTCCACCGAGACTAGCAACGAGCAGTACTTC. Its protein product is CASSYSTETSNEQYF. V is TRBV6-5 and J is TRBJ2-5; 7 bases agree with TRBD2. The J call may be incorrect, as the DNA end agrees better with TRBJ2-7. Germline assignment: CDR1 MNHEY and CDR2 SVGAGI. This CDR3 comprises 15 residues.

This clone is a singleton in its sample. The chain carries TRBV10-3 and TRBJ2-7; D possibly corresponds to TRBD2 (6 bases). The CDR3 runs 15 residues. The ends were cut back, 3 bases at V and 4 bases at J, with 16 bases in the middle. The V gene's germline CDR1 is ENHRY and CDR2 SYGVKD. CDR3 sequence (DNA): TGTGCCATCAGTGACCCTGGTGGAGGGGAGTACGAGCAGTACTTC. Translated, it gives CAISDPGGGEYEQYF.

The chain uses TRBV2 and TRBJ2-5; TRBD2 might be the D (5 bases). The DNA end is a closer match to TRBJ2-7, so the J assignment may be wrong. CDR1 is SNHLY and CDR2 is FYNNEI in the germline V gene. The CDR3 has 14 residues. For the CDR3, the DNA is TGTGCCAGCAGTGAAGGTGAGCGGAACTACGAGCAGTACTTC. Encoded protein: CASSEGERNYEQYF.

This clone was observed a handful of times. The chain recombines TRBV19 with TRBJ2-6; 8 nucleotides line up with TRBD1. The CDR3 extends over 15 amino acids. The germline gives CDR1 LNHDA, CDR2 SQIVND (reference sequence). V was clipped by 5 bases and J by 4 bases; unmatched bases: 4. In DNA form, the CDR3 reads TGTGCCAGTAGTGCGACAGGGGCAGGGGCCAACGTCCTGACTTTC. This translates into CASSATGAGANVLTF.

This sequence joins TRBV7-9 and TRBJ2-7; 10 nucleotides line up with TRBD2. Germline lookup yields CDR1 SEHNR and CDR2 FQNEAQ (reference sequence). The CDR3 contains 17 residues. The ends lost 6 bases at V and 2 bases at J; junction bases unmatched: 13. The CDR3 sequence: CASSLTPGTSEAYEQYF. The CDR3 nucleotides are TGTGCCAGCAGTTTAACCCCCGGGACTAGCGAGGCCTACGAGCAGTACTTC.

The J gene is TRBJ2-3, the V gene TRBV20-1; D gene uncertain. The CDR3 is 10 residues long. V dropped 5 bases and J dropped 3 bases, with 3 bases sitting between them. Germline V gives CDR1 DFQATT, CDR2 SNEGSKA (reference sequence). In DNA, the CDR3 is TGCAGTGCTGGGACAGATACGCAGTATTTT. Its translation: CSAGTDTQYF.

Only a few counts were recorded for this clone. The chain carries TRBV28 and TRBJ2-7; 14 bases map to TRBD2. V was clipped by 7 bases and J by 2 bases; unmatched bases: 7. The CDR3 extends over 16 amino acids. Germline V gives CDR1 MDHEN, CDR2 SYDVKM. In nucleotides, the CDR3 is TGTGCCAGCACCTGGGGGACTAGCGGGGGTACCTACGAGCAGTACTTC. Protein sequence: CASTWGTSGGTYEQYF.

The V call is TRBV11-2, the J call TRBJ2-1; 14 bases line up with TRBD2. Trimming at V came to 6 bases and at J to 9 bases, leaving 4 bases not matched to a gene. Germline CDR1 reads SGHAT; CDR2 reads FQNNGV. This CDR3 has 14 residues. The CDR3 here is CASSPGLAGGEQFF. Here the CDR3 DNA reads TGTGCCAGCAGTCCAGGACTAGCGGGGGGTGAGCAGTTCTTC.

The CDR3 reads CASRYTGTYEQYF. The CDR3 nucleotides are TGTGCCAGCAGGTACACAGGGACCTACGAGCAGTACTTC. This rearrangement joins TRBV6-1 to TRBJ2-7; a possible D gene is TRBD1 (6 bases). The CDR3 has 13 residues. With 6 bases removed from V and 2 bases from J, the gap between germline ends came to 11 bases. Germline V gene data show CDR1 as MNHNS and CDR2 as SASEGT.

CDR3 amino acids: CASSFFLGGGTDTQYF. CDR3 DNA: TGTGCCAGCAGTTTTTTTCTAGGGGGCGGCACAGATACGCAGTATTTT. The J gene is TRBJ2-3, the V gene TRBV27; 7 nucleotides match TRBD1. Trimming at V came to 3 bases and at J to 1 base, leaving 7 bases not matched to a gene. The CDR3 runs to 16 residues. Germline V gives CDR1 MNHEY, CDR2 SMNVEV (reference sequence).